This T cell receptor (beta chain) was observed in a study of molecular identifiers for immune sequencing clone quantification. General study findings and limits: Among around 1 million naive cells, spiked Jurkat TCR RNA from a single cell was reportedly detectable.

MiXCR was run by TCRdb on the PCR reads, yielding one entry per CDR3 protein. The data show 35,000 or so distinct CDR3 sequences, with under 20% seen just once and roughly 7.3% held by the top ten. As regards this clonotype: Its antigen is currently unknown.

The CDR3 loop spans 13 amino acids. Germline CDR1 reads SQVTM; CDR2 reads ANQGSEA. V was clipped by 6 bases and J by 4 bases, with 14 bases between them. Sorting recovered naive CD8 T cells on a CD8+CD4-CCR7+CD45RA+ profile. The specimen sequenced was naive CD8+ T cells from blood, with Jurkat cell RNA spiked in. As to subset: FACS-sorted CD8+CD4-CCR7+CD45RA+ naive T cells. The V and J genes are TRBV29-1 and TRBJ2-3, with TRBD2 as a possible D gene (6 bases). The TCR was taken from a human donor in good health. Some libraries in this study had Jurkat cell RNA spiked in. CDR3 sequence (DNA): TGCAGCGTGAGGGGAGGTGGCGCAGATACGCAGTATTTT. This gives the protein CSVRGGGADTQYF.